This TCR beta chain was sequenced in a study of cytomegalovirus exposure and HLA in healthy donors (dated by TCRdb to the late 2010s). Study-level background: The 700 or so repertoires of the first cohort and the 120 or so validation repertoires were produced on the same platform, according to a later analysis. The study aimed to test whether cataloging public T cell receptors could reveal signatures of past pathogen exposure. Along with the roughly 610-subject first cohort, a separate validation cohort of 120 different subjects was used. To predict cytomegalovirus infection status, the study combined high-throughput TCR immunosequencing, statistical association of individual TCRs with disease status, and machine learning.

Donors formed part of the validation cohort, which comprised approximately 130 subjects and was distinct from the first cohort of under 850 subjects. The library was generated by the immunoSEQ multiplex PCR assay. Under the source paper's analysis protocol: A statistical classification framework was built to diagnose cytomegalovirus status from the catalog of TCR beta chain sequences. The source is immuneACCESS, and TCRdb retained only in-frame sequences with V and J called. Part of the clones is not carried over; for the studies checked, unresolved V genes explain less than half of this, and the remainder is unexplained. The DNA gave D and trimming, while V, J and clone size come from that table. The sample has about 280,000 clones on record, 70% to 90% of them singletons. In total, the top ten clones hold 0.92% of the sample. The paper's findings and limits, for the study overall: Subsequent analysis determined that TCRs grouped into clusters in the first cohort also showed a tendency toward co-occurrence across the 130 or so validation repertoires, and about 94% of cluster scores exceeded 0. The study listed approximately 160 TCR beta chains as associated with cytomegalovirus. The classifier was reported to diagnose cytomegalovirus status with high specificity and sensitivity in both the original and validation cohorts. According to the authors, the approach could potentially be generalized to other disease states and immunological phenotypes. In vitro tests confirmed that three of the cytomegalovirus-associated TCR beta chains recognize cytomegalovirus antigens. Most TCR sequences were seen in very few donors, while some public TCRs were found in many individuals. A later analysis lacked HLA typing for the validation cohort, so it scored co-occurrence in that cohort across all 110 or so repertoires.

With regard to this clone: This clone's antigen is unknown. No much larger clonotype is one base removed from it; base qualities were not supplied.

Sequenced material: PBMCs. This TCR was sampled from a woman younger than 35 in good health and CMV-seronegative.

The DNA is TGTGCCAGCAGGGGGGCAGGGCTAAATTATCAGCCCCAGCATTTT. It codes for CASRGAGLNYQPQHF. The chain employs TRBV6-6 and TRBJ1-5; D gene: possibly TRBD1, on 6 matching bases. CDR1 and CDR2 (MNHNY, SVGAGI) derive from the germline V gene (reference sequence). A distance of 17 bases separates the germline ends of V and J, which lose 6 bases and 5 bases respectively. Reading from cysteine to phenylalanine, the CDR3 counts 15 amino acids. Only the CDR3 portion is preserved as DNA: 45 bases, with reading frame beginning at the first base.